What follows describes a single T cell receptor beta chain. What it binds is unknown. The junction shows a germline mismatch at one end, possibly a read error. The sample comes from a study of tumor and adjacent non-tumor tissue in lung cancer. Study results and limitations: TCR diversity was significantly greater in tumor than normal lung tissue. Shorter survival was associated with higher TCR diversity in tumors.

TCRbeta libraries were built with three rounds of nested PCR, modified from ARM-PCR. MiXCR was run by TCRdb on the multiplex PCR reads, yielding one entry per CDR3 protein. The data contain roughly 75,000 distinct CDR3 sequences, roughly 80% of them singletons. The CDR3 covers 15 residues. Germline V gene lookup returns CDR1 DFQATT and CDR2 SNEGSKA (reference sequence). The template was RNA from unsorted bulk tissue. More than 3 cm separated this lung sample from the edge of the tumor. Newly diagnosed lung cancer patients had thoracic surgery in China, August–late 2014, without prior chemotherapy. Sequences were obtained from distant non-tumor lung tissue. The chain joins TRBV20-1 to TRBJ2-1; D may match TRBD1 or TRBD2 (5 bases each). The receptor was derived from a man in his sixties with non-small cell lung cancer. The CDR3 nucleotides are TGCAGTGATAGAACTGAGCGAGGGGTCTATAATGAGCAGTTCTTC. This sequence encodes CSDRTERGVYNEQFF.